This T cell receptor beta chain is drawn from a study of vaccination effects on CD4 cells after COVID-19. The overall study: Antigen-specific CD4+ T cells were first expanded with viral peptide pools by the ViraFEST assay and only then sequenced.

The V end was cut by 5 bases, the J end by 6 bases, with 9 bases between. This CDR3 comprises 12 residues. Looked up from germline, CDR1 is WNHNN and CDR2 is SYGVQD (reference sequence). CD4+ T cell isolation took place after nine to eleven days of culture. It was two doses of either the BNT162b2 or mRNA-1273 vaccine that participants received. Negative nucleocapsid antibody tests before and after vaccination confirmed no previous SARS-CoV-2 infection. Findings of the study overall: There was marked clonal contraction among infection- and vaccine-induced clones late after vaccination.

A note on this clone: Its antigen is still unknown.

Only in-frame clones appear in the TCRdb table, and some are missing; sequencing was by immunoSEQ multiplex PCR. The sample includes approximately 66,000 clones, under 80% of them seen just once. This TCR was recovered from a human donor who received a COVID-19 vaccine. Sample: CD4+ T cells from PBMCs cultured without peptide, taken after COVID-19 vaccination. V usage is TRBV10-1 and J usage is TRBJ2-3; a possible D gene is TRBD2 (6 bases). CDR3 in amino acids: CASSLGRDTQYF. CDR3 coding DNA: TGCGCCAGCAGTCTGGGGAGGGATACGCAGTATTTT.